The sequence of this T cell receptor beta chain was determined in a study of radiotherapy plus CTLA-4 blockade in lung cancer. Findings of the study overall: Reports identified early blood T cell clone dynamics, with interferon-beta, as the best response predictor.

Germline V gene data show CDR1 as SGHKS and CDR2 as YYEKEE (reference sequence). V lost 1 base and J 8 bases, leaving 13 bases between the germline ends. The CDR3 consists of 15 residues. In the case of this clone: The antigen remains unidentified.

TCRdb keeps only in-frame clones here, not all; method: immunoSEQ multiplex PCR. The repertoire consists of tens of thousands of clones, with roughly two thirds occurring once and the leading ten covering roughly a tenth. The sequence derives from a human donor with non-small cell lung cancer who had stable disease on radiotherapy plus ipilimumab. This chain uses TRBV5-5 with TRBJ1-6, with D possibly being TRBD1 (5 bases). The sequenced sample was peripheral blood, obtained from a patient treated with radiotherapy plus ipilimumab. The CDR3 nucleotides read TGTGCCAGCAGCTTGTTGGGCAGGGCGCATTCACCCCTCCACTTT. It codes for CASSLLGRAHSPLHF.